The source of this TCR beta chain is a study of human T cells and chemical hapten exposure. Overall study context: Upper back patch tests used 0.01% DPC, scored after 6 days.

As for time point: patch test 2, 6 weeks after DPC sensitization. Regarding treatment: therapeutic diphenylcyclopropenone sensitization with weekly scalp DPC. Suited to DPC and affected by alopecia, the donors ranged from 18 to 70 years old. Worth noting for this clonotype: Its antigen is unknown.

Study results and limitations: Alopecia affected the donors, so their immune response may differ from healthy people's.

The CDR3 sequence is 12 residues long. V lost 6 bases to trimming and J lost 6 bases, with 15 bases between them. From germline, CDR1 is SQVTM and CDR2 ANQGSEA. Source study methods: The number of TCRs in each sample had a median of approximately 99,000 and spanned roughly 23,224 to 750,000. TCRdb re-analysed the RACE reads in MiXCR, keeping a single row per CDR3 protein. It is TCRdb's table, rather than the study itself, that gives the V and J calls and clone size. The table includes some 80,000 distinct CDR3 sequences, around 9.6% detected once. The source material was whole blood, sampled in connection with sensitization to the hapten diphenylcyclopropenone (DPC). This clonotype was obtained from a woman aged 30 to 39 with alopecia areata. Some clones in this sample may be carry-over from other donors' samples. The chain couples TRBV29-1 to TRBJ2-7; D is undetermined. The CDR3 region is CSVAMLHGEQYF. The CDR3 coding sequence is TGCAGCGTCGCCATGCTTCACGGCGAGCAGTACTTC.